These T cell receptor beta chains were read from a single sample in a study of cytomegalovirus exposure and HLA in healthy donors. Sequencing was performed with immunoSEQ multiplex PCR; in TCRdb, only in-frame clones are kept and a portion is missing. Here the sample table reports over 100,000 clones. The sample taken for sequencing was PBMCs. The receptor source for this set is a woman aged 40 to 50 in good health and CMV-seropositive. The CDR3 runs from the conserved cysteine through the conserved F or W. A D gene is named only where the DNA matches it firmly.

TRBV28	NA	TRBJ2-2	CATPGLGSAQAGELFF	TGTGCCACCCCCGGGTTAGGTAGTGCGCAAGCCGGGGAGCTGTTTTTT
TRBV25-1	NA	TRBJ2-5	CASSDRTAGETQYF	TGTGCCAGCAGTGATCGGACAGCTGGGGAGACCCAGTACTTC
TRBV7-3	NA	TRBJ2-7	CASSLNGRGEQYF	TGTGCCAGCAGCTTAAACGGACGGGGCGAGCAGTACTTC
TRBV10-3	TRBD2	TRBJ2-7	CAISVAGLAESYEQYF	TGTGCCATCAGTGTTGCAGGACTAGCTGAATCCTACGAGCAGTACTTC
TRBV19	TRBD2	TRBJ2-7	CASSSPGLTIYEQYF	TGTGCCAGTAGTTCTCCGGGACTAACAATCTACGAGCAGTACTTC
TRBV5-1	TRBD2	TRBJ2-1	CASSPLAGTYNEQFF	TGCGCCAGCAGCCCTCTAGCGGGAACCTACAATGAGCAGTTCTTC
TRBV4-1	NA	TRBJ2-2	CASNPRESLNTGELFF	TGCGCCAGCAACCCTAGGGAGAGTTTGAACACCGGGGAGCTGTTTTTT
TRBV9	NA	TRBJ2-1	CASSGPGLPQFF	TGTGCCAGCAGCGGCCCGGGACTCCCGCAGTTCTTC
TRBV5-6	NA	TRBJ2-4	CASSLERDIQYF	TGTGCCAGCAGCTTGGAACGGGACATTCAGTACTTC
TRBV6-5	TRBD2	TRBJ2-5	CASKRSNGRVEQYF	TGTGCCAGCAAGAGGAGTAACGGGAGGGTTGAGCAGTACTTC
TRBV7-2	TRBD2	TRBJ2-3	CASSSDGTSGVVGTDTQYF	TGTGCCAGCAGCTCAGACGGGACTAGCGGGGTAGTCGGCACAGATACGCAGTATTTT
TRBV5-6	NA	TRBJ2-2	CASSGLLSGELFF	TGTGCCAGCAGCGGTCTTCTGAGCGGGGAGCTGTTTTTT
TRBV14	TRBD1	TRBJ1-5	CASSQSTGNQPQHF	TGTGCCAGCAGCCAATCGACAGGGAATCAGCCCCAGCATTTT
TRBV6-4	NA	TRBJ2-3	CASSDSPSPSTDTQYF	TGTGCCAGCAGTGACTCGCCCAGTCCTAGCACAGATACGCAGTATTTT
TRBV19	NA	TRBJ2-1	CASSIREFEQFF	TGTGCCAGTAGTATTCGGGAGTTTGAGCAGTTCTTC
TRBV19	NA	TRBJ1-5	CASSPPNQPQHF	TGTGCCAGTAGTCCCCCGAATCAGCCCCAGCATTTT
TRBV19	NA	TRBJ1-5	CASSIAESNQPQHF	TGTGCCAGTAGTATCGCGGAGAGCAATCAGCCCCAGCATTTT
TRBV10-2	NA	TRBJ1-6	CASTPTGDNSPLHF	TGCGCCAGCACCCCGACAGGAGATAATTCACCCCTCCACTTT
TRBV5-1	NA	TRBJ2-3	CASSFGGIADTQYF	TGCGCCAGCAGCTTCGGCGGGATAGCAGATACGCAGTATTTT
TRBV25-1	NA	TRBJ1-1	CASVQTGNTEAFF	TGTGCCAGCGTTCAAACAGGGAACACTGAAGCTTTCTTT
TRBV28	TRBD2	TRBJ2-7	CASRLPGLEDEQYF	TGTGCCAGCAGGTTACCGGGACTAGAAGACGAGCAGTACTTC
TRBV5-6	TRBD1	TRBJ2-7	CASSWGTGAYEQYF	TGTGCCAGCAGCTGGGGGACAGGGGCCTACGAGCAGTACTTC
TRBV5-1	TRBD1	TRBJ2-7	CASSLPGTGVYEQYF	TGCGCCAGCAGCTTGCCCGGGACAGGGGTCTACGAGCAGTACTTC
TRBV7-8	NA	TRBJ2-7	CASSFSGRLRSSYEQYF	TGTGCCAGCAGCTTCTCGGGTCGCCTCCGAAGCTCCTACGAGCAGTACTTC
TRBV27	NA	TRBJ2-7	CASSLSGQIYEQYF	TGTGCCAGCAGTTTAAGTGGACAGATCTACGAGCAGTACTTC
TRBV6-1	TRBD2	TRBJ2-1	CAGGGSGRNEQFF	TGTGCCGGGGGGGGTAGCGGGAGGAATGAGCAGTTCTTC
TRBV6-1	NA	TRBJ2-5	CASSERGRQETQYF	TGTGCCAGCAGTGAAAGGGGCAGGCAAGAGACCCAGTACTTC
TRBV2	TRBD2	TRBJ2-5	CASSRGGLAGGRQETQYF	TGTGCCAGCTCCCGAGGGGGACTAGCGGGAGGTCGGCAAGAGACCCAGTACTTC
TRBV7-9	NA	TRBJ1-4	CASSLPAGVAVEKLFF	TGTGCCAGCAGCTTACCAGCAGGGGTAGCAGTTGAAAAACTGTTTTTT
TRBV2	TRBD1	TRBJ1-2	CTSSLGGQGYGYTF	TGTACCAGCAGTCTAGGGGGCCAGGGCTATGGCTACACCTTC
TRBV19	NA	TRBJ2-3	CATSYSPGTDTQYF	TGTGCCACCAGTTACAGTCCCGGCACAGATACGCAGTATTTT
TRBV5-1	NA	TRBJ1-1	CASSLTLLRDTEAFF	TGCGCCAGCAGCTTGACACTCCTCAGGGACACTGAAGCTTTCTTT
TRBV27	TRBD1	TRBJ1-2	CASSLRDSYYGYTF	TGTGCCAGCAGTTTAAGGGACAGTTACTATGGCTACACCTTC
TRBV29-1	NA	TRBJ1-2	CSVDQVYGYTF	TGCAGCGTTGATCAGGTCTATGGCTACACCTTC
TRBV6-1	TRBD1	TRBJ2-7	CASSELGTELYEQYF	TGTGCCAGCAGTGAATTAGGGACAGAACTCTACGAGCAGTACTTC
TRBV10-3	TRBD1	TRBJ1-1	CAIRADRATEAFF	TGTGCCATCAGAGCTGACAGGGCCACTGAAGCTTTCTTT
TRBV18	TRBD1	TRBJ2-1	CASSPGQAEQFF	TGTGCCAGCTCACCCGGACAGGCTGAGCAGTTCTTC
TRBV20-1	NA	TRBJ2-7	CSARAGYEYF	TGCAGTGCTAGGGCAGGGTATGAGTACTTC
TRBV15	TRBD1	TRBJ1-1	CATSRDRDRGNTEAFF	TGTGCCACCAGCAGAGATCGGGACAGGGGGAACACTGAAGCTTTCTTT
TRBV7-2	NA	TRBJ2-1	CASSPGLNYNEQFF	TGTGCCAGCAGCCCAGGACTTAACTACAATGAGCAGTTCTTC
TRBV18	TRBD1	TRBJ2-7	CASHRDSPYEQYF	TGTGCCAGCCACCGGGACAGCCCCTACGAGCAGTACTTC
TRBV7-8	TRBD1	TRBJ2-1	CASSLKRTGDNEQFF	TGTGCCAGCAGCTTAAAACGGACAGGGGACAATGAGCAGTTCTTC
TRBV6-1	NA	TRBJ1-1	CASSSILQGEAFF	TGTGCCAGCAGTTCTATTCTTCAGGGAGAAGCTTTCTTT
TRBV2	NA	TRBJ1-1	CASSDIGPNTEAFF	TGTGCCAGCAGTGATATTGGGCCGAACACTGAAGCTTTCTTT
TRBV25-1	TRBD2	TRBJ2-5	CASRRTSGRAGGETQYF	TGTGCCAGCCGCAGGACTAGCGGGAGGGCCGGCGGGGAGACCCAGTACTTC
TRBV5-5	NA	TRBJ2-7	CASSLAPFYEQYF	TGTGCCAGCAGCTTAGCCCCCTTCTACGAGCAGTACTTC
TRBV30	TRBD1	TRBJ1-1	CAWSVRGQNTEAFF	TGTGCCTGGAGTGTCAGGGGGCAGAACACTGAAGCTTTCTTT
TRBV5-1	TRBD2	TRBJ2-1	CASSLDGLAGVDEQFF	TGCGCCAGCAGCTTGGACGGACTAGCGGGTGTTGATGAGCAGTTCTTC
TRBV5-1	NA	TRBJ1-1	CASSLEGPTRNTEAFF	TGCGCCAGCAGCTTGGAGGGGCCCACGAGGAATACTGAAGCTTTCTTT
TRBV19	NA	TRBJ2-3	CASSFRDNADTQYF	TGTGCCAGTAGTTTCCGGGACAATGCAGATACGCAGTATTTT
TRBV30	NA	TRBJ1-2	CAWSGYQGSYGYTF	TGTGCCTGGAGTGGGTATCAGGGTAGCTATGGCTACACCTTC
TRBV7-3	NA	TRBJ2-1	CASSPLAAPTYNEQFF	TGTGCCAGCAGCCCGTTAGCGGCCCCTACCTACAATGAGCAGTTCTTC